These 24 T cell receptor beta chains were sequenced from one sample in a study of blood T cell repertoires in COVID-19. Sequenced by immunoSEQ multiplex PCR; TCRdb stores in-frame clones only, minus some. This sample has some 80,000 clones, with around 87% found just once. Sequences were obtained from peripheral blood. Receptor source: a man at least 80 years old with active or convalescent COVID-19.

The V and J genes are TRBV19 and TRBJ2-5, with 10 nucleotides matching TRBD2. Germline V gives CDR1 LNHDA, CDR2 SQIVND (reference sequence). The length of the CDR3 is 17 residues. Germline trimming cut 3 bases from V and 0 bases from J; bases unmatched to any gene: 7. The DNA of the CDR3 is TGTGCCAGTAGTATGGGTAGCGGGGGGTTATACCAAGAGACCCAGTACTTC. Amino acid sequence: CASSMGSGGLYQETQYF.

V is TRBV5-1 and J is TRBJ2-2; D is ambiguous. Trimming shortened V by 1 base and J by 1 base, and 5 bases separated the two germline ends. CDR1 is SGHRS, CDR2 YFSETQ, per germline. This CDR3 spans 14 amino acids. The CDR3 sequence is CASSLQVNTGELFF. DNA for the CDR3: TGCGCCAGCAGCTTGCAGGTGAACACCGGGGAGCTGTTTTTT.

The chain links TRBV5-8 to TRBJ2-4, with 8 bases aligning to TRBD1. Germline-derived CDR1 and CDR2 are SGHTS and YDEGEE. The length of the CDR3 is 14 residues. The V and J ends lost 7 bases and 1 base, in that order; junction bases with no gene match: 4. The DNA of the CDR3 is TGTGCCAGCTCCAACAGGGGGGCCAAAAACATTCAGTACTTC. Its translation is CASSNRGAKNIQYF.

The chain combines TRBV6-1 with TRBJ1-1, with 8 bases identical to TRBD1. V gave up 2 bases and J gave up 4 bases; unmatched junction bases: 6. The length of the CDR3 is 15 residues. Germline V CDR1 and CDR2: MNHNS, SASEGT. The CDR3 sequence is CASSESPTGGTEAFF. The CDR3 region has the DNA TGTGCCAGCAGTGAATCCCCTACAGGGGGCACTGAAGCTTTCTTT.

The rearrangement joins TRBV5-6 to TRBJ2-7; TRBD1 agrees at 8 bases. The germline V gene has CDR1 SGHDT and CDR2 YYEEEE. This CDR3 comprises 15 residues. The J segment lost 7 bases and the V segment lost 0 bases, leaving 9 bases of the junction unmatched. CDR3 sequence reads: CASSLVETGALEQYV. The DNA for the CDR3 is TGTGCCAGCAGCTTGGTTGAGACAGGGGCGCTTGAGCAGTACGTC.

The chain uses TRBV9 and TRBJ2-3; a weak D match, TRBD1 (5 bases). Trimming left V 4 bases short and J 1 base short, with 16 bases between. Germline CDR1 is SGDLS and CDR2 is YYNGEE. The CDR3 runs 16 residues. The CDR3 DNA is TGTGCCAGCAGCCCCAGAGCAGGGCGTGGCACAGATACGCAGTATTTT. It is translated as CASSPRAGRGTDTQYF.

The V gene is TRBV9, the J gene TRBJ1-3, with 7 bases lining up with TRBD1. This CDR3 comprises 15 residues. The trim removed 0 bases at V and 3 bases at J, leaving 3 bases unmatched. Germline V gene data show CDR1 as SGDLS and CDR2 as YYNGEE. CDR3 bases: TGTGCCAGCAGCGTAGCGACAGGGAATGGAAACACCATATATTTT. Protein: CASSVATGNGNTIYF.

J is TRBJ1-6 and V is TRBV30, with unresolved D. The V and J ends lost 4 bases and 7 bases respectively, with 14 bases between them. CDR1 and CDR2 from the germline V gene are GTSNPN and SVGIG (reference sequence). The CDR3 covers 14 residues. CDR3 residues: CAWTPTSSNSPLHF. The DNA of the CDR3 is TGTGCCTGGACTCCGACATCGTCGAATTCACCCCTCCACTTT.

The chain uses TRBV14 and TRBJ1-6, with D possibly TRBD1 on 6 matching bases. The length of the CDR3 is 15 residues. The germline V gene encodes CDR1 SGHDN and CDR2 FVKESK. V gave up 4 bases and J gave up 2 bases, with 9 bases separating them. CDR3 amino acids: CASSRRTAYNSPLHF. For the CDR3, the DNA is TGTGCCAGCAGCCGCCGGACAGCCTATAATTCACCCCTCCACTTT. The whole variable domain, filled in from reference TRBV14 and TRBJ1-6, reads EAGVTQFPSHSVIEKGQTVTLRCDPISGHDNLYWYRRVMGKEIKFLLHFVKESKQDESGMPNNRFLAERTGGTYSTLKVQPAELEDSGVYFCASSRRTAYNSPLHFGNGTRLTVT.

The chain recombines TRBV6-5 with TRBJ2-3; no reliable D call. There are 13 residues in the CDR3. V was shortened by 8 bases and J by 0 bases, with 9 bases between the two germline ends. In germline, CDR1 is MNHEY, CDR2 SVGAGI. The CDR3: CASRRGSTDTQYF. Written as DNA, the CDR3 is TGTGCCAGCCGCCGAGGTAGCACAGATACGCAGTATTTT.

This clone is a singleton in its sample. This rearrangement joins TRBV24-1 to TRBJ2-1; 15 bases are a match to TRBD2. The germline CDR1 and CDR2 sequences are KGHDR and SFDVKD. This CDR3 contains 18 residues. Trimming at V came to 4 bases and at J to 2 bases, leaving 5 bases not matched to a gene. For the CDR3, the DNA is TGTGCCACCAGTGACCCGGGACTAGCGGGAGGAGCCTACAATGAGCAGTTCTTC. It codes for CATSDPGLAGGAYNEQFF.

The V and J genes are TRBV18 and TRBJ2-7, with 11 bases that match TRBD2. V gave up 4 bases and J gave up 7 bases; unmatched junction bases: 6. The CDR3 consists of 14 residues. Germline CDR1 and CDR2: KGHSH and LQKENI. DNA for the CDR3: TGTGCCAGCTCACTGGGGACTAGCGGTGGTGAGCAGTACGTC. This translates into CASSLGTSGGEQYV.

The rearrangement uses TRBV3-1 (or the pseudogene TRBV3-2) and TRBJ1-1; 8 bases are shared with TRBD1. Trimming cost V 1 base and J 0 bases; bases outside gene matches: 1. The germline V gene has CDR1 LGHDT and CDR2 YNNKEL (reference sequence). The CDR3 length is 15 residues. CDR3 protein: CASSQGQGMNTEAFF. The CDR3 nucleotides are TGTGCCAGCAGCCAAGGACAGGGGATGAACACTGAAGCTTTCTTT.

This chain joins TRBV3-1 (or the pseudogene TRBV3-2) and TRBJ1-1; a possible D gene is TRBD1 (6 bases). Trimming took off 1 base at V and 8 bases at J, with 14 bases between the two ends. Germline CDR1 is LGHDT and CDR2 is YNNKEL (reference sequence). This CDR3 comprises 14 residues. The CDR3 region has the DNA TGTGCCAGCAGCCAAGCGCTCCCCGACAGGGAAGCTTTCTTT. This sequence encodes CASSQALPDREAFF.

This rearrangement joins TRBV28 to TRBJ1-1, with 10 bases lining up with TRBD1. Germline assignment: CDR1 MDHEN and CDR2 SYDVKM. V shed 5 bases and J 3 bases; nucleotides not matched to a gene: 6. The CDR3 contains 15 residues. CDR3 nucleotide sequence: TGTGCCAGCAGTCGACCTGGGACAGGGGACACTGAAGCTTTCTTT. Translation gives CASSRPGTGDTEAFF.

This clone was picked up a small number of times. The chain carries TRBV10-2 and TRBJ1-1; D remains ambiguous. Trimming left V 2 bases short and J 1 base short, with 11 bases between. There are 15 residues in the CDR3. Per germline, CDR1 WSHSY and CDR2 SAAADI. The chain's CDR3 is CASSEGYRKNTEAFF. CDR3 sequence (DNA): TGCGCCAGCAGTGAGGGTTACAGAAAGAACACTGAAGCTTTCTTT.

V is TRBV11-3 and J is TRBJ1-1, with TRBD1 matching 8 bases. The germline CDR1 and CDR2 sequences are SGHNT and YENEEA. Germline trimming cut 0 bases from V and 4 bases from J; bases unmatched to any gene: 4. This CDR3 comprises 15 residues. The CDR3 nucleotides are TGTGCCAGCAGCTTAGACCAGGACAGGGCCACTGAAGCTTTCTTT. Its protein product is CASSLDQDRATEAFF.

This clone is a singleton in its sample. The rearrangement joins TRBV7-8 to TRBJ2-7; 7 positions match TRBD1. Germline CDR1 is SGHVS and CDR2 is FQNEAQ. V was pared by 5 bases and J by 0 bases, with 7 bases of the junction left unmatched. The CDR3 contains 15 residues. The CDR3 region is CASSPNRDSSYEQYV. CDR3 nucleotides: TGTGCCAGCAGCCCGAACCGGGACAGCTCCTACGAGCAGTACGTC.

This rearrangement joins TRBV4-1 to TRBJ1-2; TRBD1 aligns across 8 bases. Germline CDR1 MGHRA, CDR2 YSYEKL. J gave up 1 base and V 6 bases, and 10 bases lay outside the gene matches. The CDR3 is 16 residues long. CDR3 sequence (DNA): TGCGCCAGCAGTATCAGACAGGGGCAAATTAACTATGGCTACACCTTC. Protein product: CASSIRQGQINYGYTF.

The rearrangement uses TRBV28 and TRBJ2-3, with D unclear. Germline-derived CDR1 and CDR2 are MDHEN and SYDVKM. The CDR3 runs to 12 residues. The V and J ends lost 10 bases and 2 bases respectively, with 10 bases between them. This chain's CDR3 is CATALPTDTQYF. CDR3 nucleotide sequence: TGTGCCACCGCCCTACCCACAGATACGCAGTATTTT.

The chain recombines TRBV3-1 (or the pseudogene TRBV3-2) with TRBJ1-1; the D gene is possibly TRBD1 (5 bases). V was shortened by 1 base and J by 0 bases, with 6 bases between the two germline ends. The CDR3 is 14 amino acids. The germline V gene has CDR1 LGHDT and CDR2 YNNKEL (reference sequence). DNA of the CDR3: TGTGCCAGCAGCCAAGGACAGCTGAACACTGAAGCTTTCTTT. It specifies CASSQGQLNTEAFF.

The chain joins TRBV4-2 to TRBJ2-5; 10 nucleotides align to TRBD2. Unmatched junction bases numbered 9, after V lost 0 bases and J lost 8 bases. Germline loops: CDR1 LGHNA, CDR2 YNFKEQ. The CDR3 runs to 16 residues. CDR3 region: CASSQESLAGVFTQYF. DNA of the CDR3: TGTGCCAGCAGCCAAGAAAGCCTAGCGGGAGTATTTACCCAGTACTTC.

This chain links TRBV19 with TRBJ2-7; 7 nucleotides line up with TRBD2. The CDR3 spans 15 residues. With 3 bases clipped from V and 2 bases from J, the junction kept 7 bases outside the gene matches. The germline gives CDR1 LNHDA, CDR2 SQIVND (reference sequence). The CDR3 region is CASSIASGSPYEQYV. Here the CDR3 DNA reads TGTGCCAGTAGTATCGCTAGCGGAAGCCCCTACGAGCAGTACGTC.

This chain links TRBV6-5 with TRBJ2-6; tentatively, D is TRBD2 (6 bases). Germline V gene lookup returns CDR1 MNHEY and CDR2 SVGAGI. V was trimmed by 9 bases and J by 1 base, leaving 13 bases between them. The CDR3 is made up of 15 amino acids. The CDR3 DNA reads TGTGCCAGTACACGGGAGTTATCTGGGGCCAACGTCCTGACTTTC. Protein: CASTRELSGANVLTF.